Listed below are T cell receptor beta chains from one sample, sequenced in a study of cytomegalovirus exposure and HLA in healthy donors. Produced via immunoSEQ multiplex PCR; TCRdb's table is partial and in-frame only. The sample includes 160,000 or so clones, around 75% of them seen just once. Sequences were obtained from PBMCs. The origin of the receptors is a man aged 18 to 29 in good health and CMV-seropositive. CDR3s include the opening cysteine and the closing phenylalanine or tryptophan. The order of the fields is D gene, clone size, J gene, V gene, CDR3 protein, CDR3 DNA. A D gene is named only where the DNA matches it firmly. The size entry is marked missing in some rows and otherwise reads once, few, many or a size class.

>TRBD1|-|TRBJ1-3|TRBV6-1
CASSEHRGPGNTIYF
TGTGCCAGCAGTGAGCACAGGGGGCCTGGAAACACCATATATTTT
>TRBD2|-|TRBJ2-1|TRBV11-2
CASSRTSGRNNEQFF
TGTGCCAGCAGTCGTACTAGCGGGAGAAACAATGAGCAGTTCTTC
>TRBD1|once|TRBJ1-1|TRBV18
CASSPGQGANTEAFF
TGTGCCAGCTCACCGGGACAGGGGGCGAACACTGAAGCTTTCTTT
>TRBD1|-|TRBJ1-1|TRBV2
CASSDPGQVSEAFF
TGTGCCAGCAGTGACCCGGGACAGGTTTCTGAAGCTTTCTTT
>-|-|TRBJ2-2|TRBV10-1
CASSAGSNTGELFF
TGCGCCAGCAGTGCGGGATCGAACACCGGGGAGCTGTTTTTT
>-|-|TRBJ1-6|TRBV6-5
CASSYSRKEALHF
TGTGCCAGCAGTTACAGCCGAAAGGAGGCCCTCCACTTT
>-|-|TRBJ1-1|TRBV7-9
CASSLAAGGRGEAFF
TGTGCCAGCAGCTTAGCGGCGGGAGGGAGGGGTGAAGCTTTCTTT
>TRBD1|-|TRBJ1-5|TRBV7-9
CANPRRDRGRGNQPQHF
TGTGCCAACCCAAGGAGAGACAGGGGAAGGGGCAATCAGCCCCAGCATTTT
>TRBD1|-|TRBJ1-1|TRBV6-1
CASSVHRGNTEAFF
TGTGCCAGCAGTGTCCACAGGGGGAACACTGAAGCTTTCTTT
>-|-|TRBJ2-3|TRBV5-1
CASSTRQRSTDTQYF
TGCGCCAGTTCAACCCGCCAGCGGAGTACAGATACGCAGTATTTT
>TRBD1|-|TRBJ1-3|TRBV28
CASYNRGTGNTIYF
TGTGCCAGCTACAACAGGGGGACTGGAAACACCATATATTTT
>-|-|TRBJ1-1|TRBV10-3
CAISDRNIFGAEAFF
TGTGCCATCAGTGATAGGAACATTTTCGGGGCTGAAGCTTTCTTT
>-|-|TRBJ1-5|TRBV28
CASSLGPGGNQPQHF
TGTGCCAGCAGTTTAGGCCCCGGGGGCAATCAGCCCCAGCATTTT
>TRBD2|-|TRBJ2-6|TRBV19
CASSIFAGGLSGANVLTF
TGTGCCAGTAGTATTTTTGCGGGGGGCCTCTCTGGGGCCAACGTCCTGACTTTC
>TRBD1|-|TRBJ2-1|TRBV6-5
CASSLGTGMDEQFF
TGTGCCAGCAGTCTAGGGACAGGGATGGATGAGCAGTTCTTC
>-|once|TRBJ1-3|TRBV5-1
CASSLGRSGRNTIYF
TGCGCCAGCAGCTTGGGACGAAGTGGGCGAAACACCATATATTTT
>TRBD1|-|TRBJ1-4|TRBV30
CAWRPGGDEKLFF
TGTGCCTGGAGACCAGGGGGCGATGAAAAACTGTTTTTT
>-|-|TRBJ1-5|TRBV6-5
CASAGLNQPQHF
TGTGCCAGCGCAGGCCTCAATCAGCCCCAGCATTTT
>-|-|TRBJ2-5|TRBV7-3
CASSPGPTGTQYF
TGTGCCAGCAGCCCAGGGCCGACCGGGACCCAGTACTTC
>-|-|TRBJ2-3|TRBV6-4
CASSLRAMTDTQYF
TGTGCCAGCAGTCTCAGGGCGATGACAGATACGCAGTATTTT
>-|few|TRBJ1-2|TRBV15
CATSRDVNNYGYTF
TGTGCCACCAGCAGAGATGTCAATAACTATGGCTACACCTTC
>-|-|TRBJ2-1|TRBV6-6
CASSQDTYNEQFF
TGTGCCAGCAGCCAAGACACCTACAATGAGCAGTTCTTC
>TRBD1|few|TRBJ2-1|TRBV7-2
CASSLTGGSYNEQFF
TGTGCCAGCAGCTTAACAGGGGGGTCCTACAATGAGCAGTTCTTC
>TRBD1|-|TRBJ1-1|TRBV5-4
CASSNRGQGANTEAFF
TGTGCCAGCAGCAATCGAGGACAGGGCGCGAACACTGAAGCTTTCTTT
>TRBD1|-|TRBJ2-3|TRBV16
CASSPHGTGNSTDTQYF
TGTGCCAGCAGCCCCCATGGGACAGGCAATAGCACAGATACGCAGTATTTT
>-|-|TRBJ1-2|TRBV2
CASSADTGFGRHTF
TGTGCCAGCAGTGCAGACACAGGGTTCGGGAGGCACACCTTC
>-|-|TRBJ2-3|TRBV27
CASSLWGAPTDTQYF
TGTGCCAGCAGTTTATGGGGCGCTCCCACAGATACGCAGTATTTT
>-|-|TRBJ2-2|TRBV5-1
CASKEGVGAGKTGELFF
TGCGCCAGCAAGGAAGGGGTAGGGGCAGGGAAAACCGGGGAGCTGTTTTTT
>-|-|TRBJ2-5|TRBV7-9
CASSLGLDQETQYF
TGTGCCAGCAGCTTAGGGCTAGACCAAGAGACCCAGTACTTC
>-|-|TRBJ1-3|TRBV5-1
CASSSEGRGLSSGNTIYF
TGCGCCAGCAGCTCGGAGGGTCGGGGACTCAGCTCTGGAAACACCATATATTTT
>-|-|TRBJ1-5|TRBV28
CASINPRDRSNQPQHF
TGTGCCAGCATCAACCCTCGAGACAGAAGCAATCAGCCCCAGCATTTT
>TRBD1|-|TRBJ1-2|TRBV7-9
CASSPRQGNYGYGYTF
TGTGCCAGCAGCCCACGACAGGGGAATTATGGCTATGGCTACACCTTC
>TRBD2|few|TRBJ2-5|TRBV11-2
CASSDWSREGRETQYF
TGTGCCAGCAGCGATTGGAGTCGGGAGGGACGGGAGACCCAGTACTTC
>TRBD2|-|TRBJ2-2|TRBV4-1
CASSQMGLADTGELFF
TGCGCCAGCAGCCAAATGGGACTAGCTGACACCGGGGAGCTGTTTTTT
>TRBD1|-|TRBJ2-1|TRBV27
CASSLQGVGHNEQFF
TGTGCCAGCAGTCTACAGGGGGTTGGCCACAATGAGCAGTTCTTC
>TRBD1|-|TRBJ2-5|TRBV7-9
CASSQDQGALGETQYF
TGTGCCAGCAGCCAAGACCAGGGGGCCTTGGGAGAGACCCAGTACTTC
>-|-|TRBJ1-6|TRBV6-1
CASSGAGNSPLHF
TGTGCCAGCAGTGGGGCGGGGAATTCACCCCTCCACTTT
>TRBD1|-|TRBJ1-1|TRBV6-1
CASRDRGLTEAFF
TGTGCCAGCAGGGACAGGGGGCTTACTGAAGCTTTCTTT
>TRBD1|few|TRBJ1-6|TRBV6-6
CASSPDRGNSPLHF
TGTGCCAGCAGTCCGGACAGGGGCAATTCACCCCTCCACTTT
>-|-|TRBJ1-2|TRBV5-6
CASSLGAGSISGYTF
TGTGCCAGCAGCTTGGGGGCAGGGTCTATTAGTGGCTACACCTTC
>-|-|TRBJ2-1|TRBV6-5
CASTVPGYNEQFF
TGTGCCAGCACCGTACCCGGTTACAATGAGCAGTTCTTC
>-|-|TRBJ1-1|TRBV29-1
CSVYRDKNTEAFF
TGCAGCGTATACCGGGACAAGAACACTGAAGCTTTCTTT
>-|-|TRBJ2-3|TRBV5-1
CASSLSGLITDTQYF
TGCGCCAGCAGCTTGTCTGGGCTAATCACAGATACGCAGTATTTT
>-|-|TRBJ1-4|TRBV5-6
CASSPQGRSEKLFF
TGTGCCAGCAGCCCACAGGGCCGGAGTGAAAAACTGTTTTTT
>-|-|TRBJ1-2|TRBV27
CASSLGGDNYGYTF
TGTGCCAGCAGTCTTGGAGGAGATAACTATGGCTACACCTTC
>-|-|TRBJ1-5|TRBV5-8
CASSLGQEGQPQHF
TGTGCCAGCAGCTTGGGGCAGGAGGGGCAGCCCCAGCATTTT
>-|few|TRBJ1-1|TRBV5-4
CASSATTGRRTEAFF
TGTGCCAGCAGCGCCACAACAGGGAGAAGGACTGAAGCTTTCTTT
>-|-|TRBJ1-4|TRBV19
CASRGGRRTNEKLFF
TGTGCCAGTAGGGGAGGGCGGCGGACTAATGAAAAACTGTTTTTT
>-|-|TRBJ2-1|TRBV7-9
CASSPQGGPYNEQFF
TGTGCCAGCAGCCCCCAGGGGGGCCCCTACAATGAGCAGTTCTTC
>-|once|TRBJ1-1|TRBV30
CAWSARSGQPAVGFF
TGTGCCTGGAGCGCCAGATCCGGACAACCTGCCGTTGGTTTCTTT
>-|-|TRBJ2-5|TRBV6-5
CASSYSNQGETQYF
TGTGCCAGCAGTTACTCGAATCAGGGGGAGACCCAGTACTTC
>TRBD1|once|TRBJ2-3|TRBV5-4
CASSLVRRGRRDTQYF
TGTGCCAGCAGCTTGGTTCGCAGGGGGCGTAGGGATACGCAGTATTTT
>TRBD2|-|TRBJ2-1|TRBV15
CATSLHGGGNEQFF
TGTGCCACCAGCTTACACGGGGGGGGCAATGAGCAGTTCTTC
>TRBD1|-|TRBJ2-3|TRBV6-1
CASSRQGRTDTQYF
TGTGCCAGCAGTAGACAGGGGAGGACAGATACGCAGTATTTT
>-|-|TRBJ1-1|TRBV7-9
CASSGGDKNTEAFF
TGTGCCAGCAGCGGGGGGGACAAGAACACTGAAGCTTTCTTT